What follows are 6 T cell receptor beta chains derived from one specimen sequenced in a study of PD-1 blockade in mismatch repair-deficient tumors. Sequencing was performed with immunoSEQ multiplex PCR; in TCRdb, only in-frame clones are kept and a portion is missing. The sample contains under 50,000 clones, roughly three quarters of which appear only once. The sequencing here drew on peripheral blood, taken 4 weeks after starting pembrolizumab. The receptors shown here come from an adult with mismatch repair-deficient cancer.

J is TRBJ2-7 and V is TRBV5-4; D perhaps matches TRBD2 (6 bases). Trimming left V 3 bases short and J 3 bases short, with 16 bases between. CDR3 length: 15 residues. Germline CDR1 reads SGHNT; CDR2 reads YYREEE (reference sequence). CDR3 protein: CASSSQPDYYYEQYF. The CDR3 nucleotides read TGTGCCAGCAGCTCCCAGCCGGACTATTACTACGAGCAGTACTTC. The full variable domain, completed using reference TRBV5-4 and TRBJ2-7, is ETGVTQSPTHLIKTRGQQVTLRCSSQSGHNTVSWYQQALGQGPQFIFQYYREEENGRGNFPPRFSGLQFPNYSSELNVNALELDDSALYLCASSSQPDYYYEQYFGPGTRLTVT.

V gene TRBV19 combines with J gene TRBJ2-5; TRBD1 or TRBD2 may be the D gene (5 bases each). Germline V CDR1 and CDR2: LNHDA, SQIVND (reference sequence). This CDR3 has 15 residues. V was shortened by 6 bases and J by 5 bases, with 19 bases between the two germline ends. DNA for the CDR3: TGTGCCAGTAGCACCGGGGCGACTTTCGGGGAGACCCAGTACTTC. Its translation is CASSTGATFGETQYF.

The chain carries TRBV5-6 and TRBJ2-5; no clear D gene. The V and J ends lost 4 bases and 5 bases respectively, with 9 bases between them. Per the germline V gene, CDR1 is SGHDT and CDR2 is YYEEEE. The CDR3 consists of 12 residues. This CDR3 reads CASSQAGETQYF. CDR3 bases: TGTGCCAGCAGCCAGGCTGGGGAGACCCAGTACTTC.

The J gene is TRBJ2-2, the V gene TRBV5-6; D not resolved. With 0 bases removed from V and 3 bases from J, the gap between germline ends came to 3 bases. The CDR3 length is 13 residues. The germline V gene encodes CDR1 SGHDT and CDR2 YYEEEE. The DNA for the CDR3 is TGTGCCAGCAGCTTGGGGGACACCGGGGAGCTGTTTTTT. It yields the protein CASSLGDTGELFF.

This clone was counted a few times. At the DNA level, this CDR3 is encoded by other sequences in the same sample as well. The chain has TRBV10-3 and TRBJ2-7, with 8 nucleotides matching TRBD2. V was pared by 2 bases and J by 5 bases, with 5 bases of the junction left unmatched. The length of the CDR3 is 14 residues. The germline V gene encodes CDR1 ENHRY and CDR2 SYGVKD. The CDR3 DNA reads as TGTGCCATCAGTGAGCGGGGGGGGGGCGACGAGCAGTACTTC. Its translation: CAISERGGGDEQYF.

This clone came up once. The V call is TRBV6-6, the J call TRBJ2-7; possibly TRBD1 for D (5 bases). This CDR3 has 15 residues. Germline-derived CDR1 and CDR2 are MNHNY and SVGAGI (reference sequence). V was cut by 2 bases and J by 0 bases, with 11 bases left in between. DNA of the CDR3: TGTGCCAGCAGTTACAAAGGGGATCCCTCCTACGAGCAGTACTTC. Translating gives CASSYKGDPSYEQYF.